The entry below describes one T cell receptor (beta chain). It lacks a known antigen. Per-base qualities were not stored, and no clone one base away is much larger. This record comes from a study of blood T cell repertoires in COVID-19 (dated by TCRdb to 2020 to 2022). Looking at the study overall: Collaborator samples came from the United States, Italy and Spain and covered acute and convalescent phases of COVID-19. The prospective study material was composed of cDNA or gDNA derived from T cells, B-cell-depleted T cells, or PBMCs. Deeply sampled blood TCRbeta repertoires from subjects exposed to, actively infected with, or recovered from COVID-19 were included in the dataset. The repertoires were released in a freely available public database meant as a resource for research on the immune response to SARS-CoV-2. Samples came from the ongoing ImmuneRACE study (first 160 participants) plus 1,254 subjects from 6 global collaborators. Sample metadata almost always included a de-identified subject ID, COVID-19 status, age in years and sex. Where available, HLA class I and class II types were taken from metadata supplied by the sample provider and were not determined by assay-based typing. General findings and caveats noted by the study authors: How much clinical and demographic metadata was included differed by source and by participant, and the metadata was provided uncurated.

TCRbeta CDR3 regions were amplified from genomic DNA using the immunoSEQ Assay, a bias-controlled multiplex PCR. As for the original processing: The number of nucleated cells in each sample was estimated from the amplification of reference gene primers within the assay. To quantify the absolute abundance of each unique TCRbeta CDR3 rearrangement, sequence reads were collapsed and filtered. For each sample, productive Simpson clonality was calculated as the square root of Simpson's diversity index over productive rearrangements. This immuneACCESS table, as held by TCRdb, lists in-frame sequences with V and J called but not all clones. Of the missing ones, under half trace to an unresolved V gene in checked studies; the others have no known cause. That table is the source of V, J and clone size, and D and trimming were worked out from the DNA. The sample records about 200,000 clones, 88% of which are singletons. The ten largest clones represent more than 1.4% of the sample.

Whole blood was collected in K2EDTA tubes by collaborating institutions according to the institutions' own protocols. For TCRbeta analysis, collaborators shipped samples in one of three forms: frozen whole blood, isolated PBMCs, or DNA extracted from either of those sample types. The sample consisted of peripheral blood. This receptor was obtained from a man in his late teens or twenties with active or convalescent COVID-19.

The sequence in DNA is TGTGCCAGTAGTCCCAGGACAGGGGGAGGCAATGAGCAGTTCTTC. This yields the protein CASSPRTGGGNEQFF. The chain employs TRBV19 and TRBJ2-1, with 10 bases in between that match TRBD1. The germline V gene (reference sequence) specifies LNHDA as CDR1 and SQIVND as CDR2. The CDR3 sequence holds 15 residues, the cysteine and phenylalanine included. Just the 45-base CDR3 DNA is kept, in frame starting at base 1. Germline trimming: 5 bases from V, 6 bases from J; junction bases outside gene matches: 7.